A single sample gave rise to the 20 T cell receptor beta chains below, sequenced in a study of T cell changes during pregnancy in multiple sclerosis. Profiling relied on immunoSEQ multiplex PCR, and the TCRdb table lists in-frame clones only, not all of them. The sample gives tens of thousands of clones, around 96% of which show up once; over 0.8% is in the top ten. Sequencing was performed on peripheral blood, taken in the second trimester of pregnancy. These receptors were taken from a female donor with multiple sclerosis, enrolled in a pregnancy study.

This chain links TRBV5-1 with TRBJ2-7; the D gene is possibly TRBD2 (5 bases). Trimming took off 6 bases at V and 0 bases at J, with 13 bases between the two ends. The CDR3 is 14 residues long. The V gene's germline CDR1 is SGHRS and CDR2 YFSETQ. CDR3 DNA: TGCGCCAGCACGGGTGGGGAGAGCTCCTACGAGCAGTACTTC. Amino acid sequence: CASTGGESSYEQYF.

The sample holds one count of this clone. J is TRBJ1-2 and V is TRBV5-5; no clear D gene. V was pared by 0 bases and J by 0 bases, with 6 bases between. This CDR3 comprises 14 residues. The V gene's germline CDR1 is SGHKS and CDR2 YYEKEE (reference sequence). In DNA, the CDR3 is TGTGCCAGCAGCTTGGAACAGACTAACTATGGCTACACCTTC. Translated, it gives CASSLEQTNYGYTF. Looking up the rest from reference TRBV5-5 and TRBJ1-2 gives the full variable domain: DAGVTQSPTHLIKTRGQQVTLRCSPISGHKSVSWYQQVLGQGPQFIFQYYEKEERGRGNFPDRFSARQFPNYSSELNVNALLLGDSALYLCASSLEQTNYGYTFGSGTRLTVV.

This chain links TRBV7-2 with TRBJ1-2; 7 positions match TRBD1. Germline V lookup: CDR1 SGHTA, CDR2 FQGNSA. The CDR3 consists of 13 residues. The V segment lost 1 base and the J segment 7 bases; nucleotides outside the gene matches: 3. The CDR3 here is CASSLGQGFGYTF. CDR3 bases: TGTGCCAGCAGCTTAGGACAGGGCTTTGGCTACACCTTC.

Note on this clone: Other DNA sequences in this specimen translate into the identical CDR3. This chain uses TRBV28 with TRBJ2-7, with 8 bases that match TRBD1. V trimming: 6 bases; J trimming: 2 bases; junction bases outside the gene matches: 6. CDR1 is MDHEN, CDR2 SYDVKM, per germline. The CDR3 has 14 amino acids. In nucleotides, the CDR3 is TGTGCCAGCAGCCTCAGGGGGCCTCCCTACGAGCAGTACTTC. Amino acid sequence: CASSLRGPPYEQYF.

J is TRBJ2-3 and V is TRBV28; D is undetermined. Germline assignment: CDR1 MDHEN and CDR2 SYDVKM. The CDR3 is 12 residues long. Deletions cut 5 bases from V and 5 bases from J, with 8 bases between. CDR3 residues: CASSPRQDTQYF. The DNA of the CDR3 is TGTGCCAGCAGTCCCAGACAAGATACGCAGTATTTT.

The genes are TRBV27 and TRBJ2-5, with D hard to call. This CDR3 is 14 amino acids long. V was clipped by 2 bases and J by 1 base, with 8 bases between them. Germline-derived CDR1 and CDR2 are MNHEY and SMNVEV (reference sequence). The DNA for the CDR3 is TGTGCCAGCAGTTTAGCAGCGCTCCAAGAGACCCAGTACTTC. Its protein product is CASSLAALQETQYF.

CDR3 region: CSVGQGGTYNEQFF. CDR3 nucleotides: TGCAGCGTTGGACAGGGTGGCACCTACAATGAGCAGTTCTTC. The rearrangement links TRBV29-1 to TRBJ2-1; 7 bases are shared with TRBD1. This CDR3 is 14 amino acids long. The germline V gene encodes CDR1 SQVTM and CDR2 ANQGSEA. After removal of 4 bases from V and 2 bases from J, the junction contained 5 bases not matched to a gene.

The chain recombines TRBV11-2 with TRBJ2-5; TRBD1 matches 9 bases. Germline V gives CDR1 SGHAT, CDR2 FQNNGV. The CDR3 runs to 14 residues. V lost 5 bases to trimming and J lost 2 bases; unmatched junction nucleotides: 3. The CDR3 loop is CASSLGQGQETQYF. The CDR3 nucleotides read TGTGCCAGCAGCCTCGGACAGGGGCAAGAGACCCAGTACTTC.

The chain's CDR3 is CASSLAQGGFEKLFF. The CDR3 bases are TGCGCCAGCAGCCTGGCGCAGGGGGGATTCGAAAAACTGTTTTTT. V and J are TRBV5-1 and TRBJ1-4; TRBD1 agrees at 7 bases. Trimming took 4 bases from V and 8 from J; bases not matched to a gene: 11. Germline V CDR1 and CDR2: SGHRS, YFSETQ. The CDR3 sequence is 15 residues long.

This chain connects TRBV11-2 to TRBJ1-1; tentative D call: TRBD1 (6 bases). The CDR3 loop spans 16 amino acids. Germline V gives CDR1 SGHAT, CDR2 FQNNGV. Trimming stripped 5 bases from V and 3 bases from J, with 19 bases between. CDR3 loop: CASSLRQDDWYTEAFF. DNA of the CDR3: TGTGCCAGCAGCCTGAGACAGGACGATTGGTACACTGAAGCTTTCTTT.

The rearrangement joins TRBV6-5 to TRBJ2-5, with 8 bases that match TRBD2. CDR3 length: 14 amino acids. With 6 bases clipped from V and 5 bases from J, the junction kept 8 bases outside the gene matches. Germline V gene data show CDR1 as MNHEY and CDR2 as SVGAGI. The CDR3 sequence is CASRSGLARETQYF. The CDR3 region has the DNA TGTGCCAGCAGGTCCGGACTAGCACGGGAGACCCAGTACTTC.

The chain links TRBV6-5 to TRBJ2-1; 9 nucleotides line up with TRBD2. CDR1 MNHEY and CDR2 SVGAGI come from the germline V gene. This CDR3 has 13 amino acids. Trimming cost V 7 bases and J 9 bases; bases outside gene matches: 7. The CDR3 DNA is TGTGCCAGCAATGCGGGGGGGTCGGTTGAGCAGTTCTTC. This codes for CASNAGGSVEQFF.

The rearrangement links TRBV2 to TRBJ2-3; D ambiguous. Trimming shortened V by 1 base and J by 8 bases, and 10 bases separated the two germline ends. This CDR3 has 13 residues. Germline CDR1 SNHLY, CDR2 FYNNEI. This chain's CDR3 is CASSEGHPGTQYF. The CDR3 DNA follows: TGTGCCAGCAGTGAAGGACACCCCGGTACGCAGTATTTT.

The CDR3 DNA reads as TGTGCCAGCAAAGGCGGCGGGGGGAGCACAGATACGCAGTATTTT. Protein product: CASKGGGGSTDTQYF. V usage is TRBV21-1 and J usage is TRBJ2-3; TRBD2, the D gene given by the table, was not confirmed from the DNA. TRBV21-1 is given as a pseudogene. This CDR3 contains 15 residues.

The count of this clone is one. The V call is TRBV7-2, the J call TRBJ2-1; possible D gene TRBD1, 5 bases. The CDR3 length is 16 residues. Germline CDR1 and CDR2: SGHTA and FQGNSA. The ends were cut back, 1 base at V and 2 bases at J, with 12 bases in the middle. The CDR3 region has the DNA TGTGCCAGCAGCTTAGATTCGGACAATCCCTACAATGAGCAGTTCTTC. Protein product: CASSLDSDNPYNEQFF.

The chain couples TRBV7-8 to TRBJ1-1, with TRBD1 identical over 11 bases. This CDR3 contains 13 residues. J gave up 10 bases and V 2 bases, and 3 bases lay outside the gene matches. Germline V CDR1 and CDR2: SGHVS, FQNEAQ. The CDR3 loop is CASSLRDRGGAFF. Here the CDR3 DNA reads TGTGCCAGCAGCTTAAGGGACAGGGGGGGAGCTTTCTTT.

The gene calls are TRBV18 and TRBJ1-5; 11 bases are shared with TRBD1. The CDR3 has 16 amino acids. V was pared by 2 bases and J by 5 bases, with 5 bases of the junction left unmatched. Looked up from germline, CDR1 is KGHSH and CDR2 is LQKENI. The CDR3 DNA reads as TGTGCCAGCTCACCAGGGACAGGGGGTTTCGATCAGCCCCAGCATTTT. As protein: CASSPGTGGFDQPQHF.

This chain uses TRBV25-1 with TRBJ2-7; 7 bases match TRBD1. The CDR3 totals 15 residues. Trimming cost V 1 base and J 10 bases; bases outside gene matches: 13. Germline CDR1 is MGHDK and CDR2 is SYGVNS. The CDR3 bases are TGTGCCAGCAGTGAATCTCGAGACAGGGTCCCCCAACAGTACTTC. Protein: CASSESRDRVPQQYF.

The chain carries TRBV2 and TRBJ2-2, with 9 positions matching TRBD1. The CDR3 sequence is 13 residues long. From germline, CDR1 is SNHLY and CDR2 FYNNEI. V shed 7 bases, J shed 5 bases, and the junction held 2 bases outside the gene matches. CDR3 DNA sequence: TGTGCCAGCACGGGACAGGGAACCGGGGAGCTGTTTTTT. Its translation is CASTGQGTGELFF.

The chain couples TRBV6-6 to TRBJ1-1; D gene unclear. V was trimmed by 2 bases and J by 2 bases, leaving 12 bases between them. The CDR3 has 15 residues. Germline V gene data show CDR1 as MNHNY and CDR2 as SVGAGI (reference sequence). CDR3 bases: TGTGCCAGCAGTTACCCCGGGGTGGGTAACACTGAAGCTTTCTTT. This codes for CASSYPGVGNTEAFF.